The 6 T cell receptor beta chains given below trace back to one sample, sequenced in a study of blood T cell repertoires in COVID-19. Method: immunoSEQ multiplex PCR; TCRdb's copy keeps in-frame clones and lacks some. There are roughly 330,000 clones in the sample; approximately 89% occur only once, and under 5.5% lies in the top ten. The sequencing input was PBMCs or T cells enriched from blood (not recorded which). The origin of the receptors is a young woman who had recovered from COVID-19.

The rearrangement links TRBV2 to TRBJ1-1; perhaps TRBD1 as D (6 bases). Germline CDR1 and CDR2: SNHLY and FYNNEI. V was pared by 2 bases and J by 3 bases, with 13 bases between. This CDR3 is 15 amino acids long. The CDR3 DNA follows: TGTGCCAGCAGTGAATATTGGGGGCGTCACACTGAAGCTTTCTTT. Encoded protein: CASSEYWGRHTEAFF.

The chain has TRBV18 and TRBJ1-1; D gene unclear. CDR3 size: 16 residues. The ends were cut back, 0 bases at V and 1 base at J, with 12 bases in the middle. Germline V CDR1 and CDR2: KGHSH, LQKENI. CDR3 nucleotide sequence: TGTGCCAGCTCACCACCCTCTGGTAATAGGAACACTGAAGCTTTCTTT. As protein: CASSPPSGNRNTEAFF.

The chain employs TRBV6-2 or TRBV6-3 and TRBJ1-2; TRBD1 agrees at 9 bases. The CDR3 contains 13 residues. V lost 6 bases to trimming and J lost 8 bases; unmatched junction nucleotides: 7. The V gene's germline CDR1 is MNHEY and CDR2 SVGEGT. CDR3 in DNA: TGTGCCAGCAGCGCCGGGACAGGGAAAGGCTACACCTTC. This codes for CASSAGTGKGYTF.

CDR3 amino acids: CASNLRQNTEAFF. The CDR3 region has the DNA TGCGCCAGCAACTTACGACAGAACACTGAAGCTTTCTTT. V usage is TRBV5-1 and J usage is TRBJ1-1; no clear D. Germline V CDR1 and CDR2: SGHRS, YFSETQ. The CDR3 is 13 residues long. The V and J ends lost 6 bases and 1 base respectively, with 10 bases between them.

Here the CDR3 DNA reads TGTGCCAGCAGCCCACTGGGGGGGGGCCTTGGTGAGACCCAGTACTTC. It translates to CASSPLGGGLGETQYF. The chain recombines TRBV7-2 with TRBJ2-5; the D gene is possibly TRBD2 (7 bases). Germline CDR1 is SGHTA and CDR2 is FQGNSA. This CDR3 has 16 residues. Trimming shortened V by 5 bases and J by 5 bases, and 21 bases separated the two germline ends.

This rearrangement joins TRBV5-5 to TRBJ1-4; 8 positions agree with TRBD1. This CDR3 contains 13 residues. Germline V gives CDR1 SGHKS, CDR2 YYEKEE (reference sequence). Trimming cost V 7 bases and J 7 bases; bases outside gene matches: 6. CDR3 sequence reads: CASQGASLEKLFF. CDR3 DNA: TGTGCCAGCCAGGGGGCCAGCCTTGAAAAACTGTTTTTT.